The 16 T cell receptor beta chains below were found in one sample sequenced in a study of blood T cell repertoires in COVID-19. The data were produced by immunoSEQ multiplex PCR, yet TCRdb's version contains in-frame clones alone and is incomplete. The table records about 72,000 clones, more than 80% of them present only once. Sequenced material: peripheral blood. These receptor sequences come from a man aged 30 to 39 with acute or convalescent COVID-19.

The chain has TRBV9 and TRBJ2-7, with a weak D call TRBD1 (6 bases). Germline V gives CDR1 SGDLS, CDR2 YYNGEE. V dropped 0 bases and J dropped 4 bases, with 14 bases sitting between them. The CDR3 loop spans 15 amino acids. The CDR3 nucleotides are TGTGCCAGCAGCGTAGGTCTCGACAGGCCATACGAGCAGTACTTC. Translation gives CASSVGLDRPYEQYF. The entire variable domain, with the rest obtained from reference TRBV9 and TRBJ2-7, is as follows: DSGVTQTPKHLITATGQRVTLRCSPRSGDLSVYWYQQSLDQGLQFLIQYYNGEERAKGNILERFSAQQFPDLHSELNLSSLELGDSALYFCASSVGLDRPYEQYFGPGTRLTVT.

The rearrangement uses TRBV4-3 and TRBJ1-1; the D gene is possibly TRBD1 (6 bases). Germline CDR1 and CDR2: LGHNA and YSLEER. The CDR3 runs 16 residues. Trimming shortened V by 0 bases and J by 2 bases, and 13 bases separated the two germline ends. CDR3 bases: TGCGCCAGCAGCCAAGATCCACAGGGATCTAACACTGAAGCTTTCTTT. It yields the protein CASSQDPQGSNTEAFF.

The chain carries TRBV5-5 and TRBJ1-5; 9 bases agree with TRBD1. The CDR3 extends over 15 amino acids. Germline V CDR1 and CDR2: SGHKS, YYEKEE (reference sequence). Losses at the gene ends were 4 bases for V and 8 bases for J; bases not matched to a gene: 10. The CDR3 protein is CASSRTPTGGEPQHF. CDR3 in DNA: TGTGCCAGCAGCCGAACGCCGACAGGGGGGGAGCCCCAGCATTTT.

This rearrangement joins TRBV4-1 to TRBJ1-5; D unclear. The V gene lost 3 bases and the J gene lost 2 bases, with 20 bases spanning the gap. Looked up from germline, CDR1 is MGHRA and CDR2 is YSYEKL. This CDR3 is 18 amino acids long. The chain's CDR3 is CASSQVHGSPRGNQPQHF. The CDR3, as DNA: TGCGCCAGCAGCCAGGTACACGGCTCCCCGAGGGGCAATCAGCCCCAGCATTTT.

This chain uses TRBV2 with TRBJ1-5; TRBD1 matches 9 bases. Losses at the gene ends were 2 bases for V and 2 bases for J; bases not matched to a gene: 4. CDR3 size: 16 residues. Germline V gene data show CDR1 as SNHLY and CDR2 as FYNNEI. CDR3 nucleotide sequence: TGTGCCAGCAGTGAACAGGGACAGGGCCGCAATCAGCCCCAGCATTTT. Translating it yields CASSEQGQGRNQPQHF.

This clone was seen a single time. This chain's CDR3 is CASRQRDSGPPNYGYTF. The CDR3 nucleotides are TGTGCCAGTAGACAAAGGGACTCCGGACCGCCTAACTATGGCTACACCTTC. The chain employs TRBV19 and TRBJ1-2; TRBD1 is a possible D gene (5 bases). The V end lost 6 bases, the J end lost 0 bases, and 20 bases lay between the germline ends. Germline CDR1 and CDR2: LNHDA and SQIVND (reference sequence). This CDR3 has 17 amino acids.

The chain recombines TRBV19 with TRBJ2-3, with D possibly matching TRBD2 (6 bases). Trimming cost V 4 bases and J 0 bases, with 20 bases left between them. CDR3 length: 18 residues. CDR1 is LNHDA and CDR2 is SQIVND in the germline V gene (reference sequence). In DNA form, the CDR3 reads TGTGCCAGTAGTAAGTATTTCTGTGTGGGGACTAGCACAGATACGCAGTATTTT. Its protein product is CASSKYFCVGTSTDTQYF.

V gene TRBV5-1 combines with J gene TRBJ1-1; no firm D call. V gave up 1 base and J gave up 1 base, with 11 bases separating them. Germline lookup yields CDR1 SGHRS and CDR2 YFSETQ. The CDR3 extends over 15 amino acids. As DNA, the CDR3 is TGCGCCAGCAGCTTGAAGTCTAGCTGGAACACTGAAGCTTTCTTT. Amino acid sequence: CASSLKSSWNTEAFF.

The chain combines TRBV15 with TRBJ2-5; the D is unclear. The V end lost 4 bases, the J end lost 5 bases, and 5 bases lay between the germline ends. The length of the CDR3 is 11 residues. Germline values: CDR1 LNHNV, CDR2 YYDKDF (reference sequence). CDR3 coding DNA: TGTGCCACCAGCACGAGGGAGACCCAGTACTTC. As protein: CATSTRETQYF.

This sequence joins TRBV19 and TRBJ2-3, with D perhaps TRBD1 (5 bases). Trimming cost V 10 bases and J 2 bases, with 16 bases left between them. CDR1 and CDR2 from the germline V gene are LNHDA and SQIVND (reference sequence). CDR3 size: 14 residues. The CDR3 is CATKDSHFTDTQYF. Written as DNA, the CDR3 is TGTGCCACTAAAGACAGCCATTTCACAGATACGCAGTATTTT.

The chain uses TRBV19 and TRBJ2-5; 13 bases align to TRBD2. Looked up from germline, CDR1 is LNHDA and CDR2 is SQIVND (reference sequence). Trimming removed 6 bases from V and 5 bases from J; junction bases left unmatched: 0. The CDR3 has 13 amino acids. The CDR3 nucleotides read TGTGCCAGTAGGACTAGCGGGAGGGAGACCCAGTACTTC. Amino acid sequence: CASRTSGRETQYF.

CDR3 sequence (DNA): TGTGCCAGCAGCCCAGGACAGCAAGGGGCTTTCTTT. This sequence encodes CASSPGQQGAFF. This rearrangement joins TRBV9 to TRBJ1-1, with TRBD1 as a possible D gene (6 bases). The V gene lost 4 bases and the J gene lost 11 bases, with 15 bases spanning the gap. The CDR3 consists of 12 residues. Germline CDR1 and CDR2: SGDLS and YYNGEE.

This chain uses TRBV30 with TRBJ2-6; maybe TRBD1 (5 bases). Trimming removed 0 bases from V and 2 bases from J, with 5 bases in between. Germline CDR1 is GTSNPN and CDR2 is SVGIG (reference sequence). The CDR3 covers 14 residues. CDR3 in DNA: TGTGCCTGGAGTGTGGGGCCTGGGGCCAACGTCCTGACTTTC. Protein product: CAWSVGPGANVLTF.

Comments on this clone: At the DNA level, this CDR3 is encoded by other sequences in the same sample as well. This chain joins TRBV11-2 and TRBJ1-4, with D perhaps matching TRBD1 (5 bases). Germline assignment: CDR1 SGHAT and CDR2 FQNNGV. V was cut by 5 bases and J by 3 bases, with 22 bases left in between. This CDR3 comprises 18 residues. CDR3 nucleotide sequence: TGTGCCAGCAGCCAGCAGAGGGTGGGGCGGGGCGCTAATGAAAAACTGTTTTTT. Amino acids: CASSQQRVGRGANEKLFF.

The chain combines TRBV12-3 or TRBV12-4 with TRBJ1-2, with TRBD1 matching 7 bases. This CDR3 has 12 residues. Trimming cost V 5 bases and J 7 bases; bases outside gene matches: 4. CDR3 bases: TGTGCCAGCAGTGCCACAGGGGTTGGCTACACCTTC. Translating it yields CASSATGVGYTF.

The J gene is TRBJ1-5, the V gene TRBV6-2 or TRBV6-3, with TRBD1 matching 8 bases. CDR1 is MNHEY, CDR2 SVGEGT, per germline. The CDR3 extends over 16 amino acids. The V and J ends lost 5 bases and 5 bases, in that order; junction bases with no gene match: 11. CDR3 sequence (DNA): TGTGCCAGCAGTCCCCGACAGGGGCGTACCGATCAGCCCCAGCATTTT. Amino acid sequence: CASSPRQGRTDQPQHF.